This TCR beta chain was captured in a study of beta chain features in type 1 diabetes. The CDR3 contains 14 residues. Germline CDR1 MNHEY, CDR2 SMNVEV (reference sequence). V was shortened by 2 bases and J by 5 bases, with 12 bases between the two germline ends. This clone occurred a few times. Sequencing targeted expressed TCRB transcripts, as all isolated RNA had been reverse transcribed. Method: immunoSEQ multiplex PCR; TCRdb's copy keeps in-frame clones and lacks some. The sample has 300,000 to 350,000 clones, 14% seen once. The sequencing sample was made of central memory CD4+ T cells from blood. V and J are TRBV27 and TRBJ2-5; D is perhaps TRBD2 (5 bases). The origin of this receptor is a man aged 30 to 39 in good health. In nucleotides, the CDR3 is TGTGCCAGCAGTTTAGGAGGCTCACGGGAGACCCAGTACTTC. As protein: CASSLGGSRETQYF.